The 5 T cell receptor beta chains presented below share a single source sample, sequenced in a study of T cells in Graves' hyperthyroidism and ophthalmopathy. Amplified TCR beta CDR3 regions came from RNA transcripts. First-round RT-PCR with HTBI primers amplified the TCR CDR3 region. Each CDR3 protein gets one entry after TCRdb re-called the multiplex PCR reads with MiXCR. The sample records about 360,000 distinct CDR3 sequences, 13% being singletons. Sequenced input: blood. Receptor source: a woman under 30 with Graves' hyperthyroidism.

At least ten counts were recorded for this clonotype. The genes are TRBV20-1 and TRBJ2-3, with unresolved D. V was shortened by 5 bases and J by 2 bases, with 5 bases between the two germline ends. Per the germline V gene, CDR1 is DFQATT and CDR2 is SNEGSKA (reference sequence). The CDR3 is made up of 11 amino acids. CDR3 DNA sequence: TGCAGTGCTGAACACACAGATACGCAGTATTTT. This encodes CSAEHTDTQYF.

With respect to this clonotype: At one end the junction does not follow the germline gene, possibly because of a read error. The J gene is TRBJ2-3, the V gene TRBV20-1; a weak D match, TRBD1 (6 bases). The V gene's germline CDR1 is DFQATT and CDR2 SNEGSKA (reference sequence). There are 14 residues in the CDR3. CDR3 DNA sequence: TGCAGCCCAAGGGGGTGGAAGGGCACAGATACGCAGTGTTTT. Translated: CSPRGWKGTDTQCF.

This clonotype was counted ten times or more. The gene calls are TRBV24-1 and TRBJ1-1; D possibly corresponds to TRBD1 (5 bases). The V end was cut by 3 bases, the J end by 0 bases, with 7 bases between. Germline CDR1 is KGHDR and CDR2 is SFDVKD. The CDR3 is 14 amino acids. In DNA, the CDR3 is TGTGCCACCAGTGATGGGACGGTGAACACTGAAGCTTTCTTT. Its protein product is CATSDGTVNTEAFF.

This sequence joins TRBV7-3 and TRBJ2-7; TRBD2 matches at 8 bases. Germline CDR1 SGHTA, CDR2 FQGTGA. The trim removed 6 bases at V and 3 bases at J, leaving 10 bases unmatched. The CDR3 totals 15 residues. CDR3 residues: CASSQGPGTSYEQYF. CDR3 nucleotide sequence: TGTGCCAGCAGTCAGGGCCCCGGGACTAGCTACGAGCAGTACTTC.

A few counts support this clonotype. The gene calls are TRBV6-1 and TRBJ1-5; 8 bases are a match to TRBD1. Germline CDR1 reads MNHNS; CDR2 reads SASEGT. The V gene end was trimmed by 4 bases and the J gene end by 2 bases; junction bases not matched to a gene: 10. CDR3 length: 17 residues. The CDR3 reads CASSADRVVGGNQPQHF. The CDR3 DNA reads as TGTGCCAGCAGTGCGGACAGGGTGGTAGGAGGCAATCAGCCCCAGCATTTT.